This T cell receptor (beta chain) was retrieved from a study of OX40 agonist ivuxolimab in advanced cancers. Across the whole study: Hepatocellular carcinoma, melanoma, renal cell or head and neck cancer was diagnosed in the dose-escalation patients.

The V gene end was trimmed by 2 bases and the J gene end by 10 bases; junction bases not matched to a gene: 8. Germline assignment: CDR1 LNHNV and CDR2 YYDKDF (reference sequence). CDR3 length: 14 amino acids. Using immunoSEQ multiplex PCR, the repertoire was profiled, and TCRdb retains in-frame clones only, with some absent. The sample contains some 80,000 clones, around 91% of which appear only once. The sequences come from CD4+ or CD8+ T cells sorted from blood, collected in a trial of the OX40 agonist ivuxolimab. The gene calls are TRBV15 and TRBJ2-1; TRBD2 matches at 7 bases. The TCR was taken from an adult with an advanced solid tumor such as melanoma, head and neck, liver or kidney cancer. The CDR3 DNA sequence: TGTGCCACCAGCAGAAGCCCGGGGGAGGGGGAGCAGTTCTTC. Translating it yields CATSRSPGEGEQFF. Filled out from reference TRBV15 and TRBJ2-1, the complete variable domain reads DAMVIQNPRYQVTQFGKPVTLSCSQTLNHNVMYWYQQKSSQAPKLLFHYYDKDFNNEADTPDNFQSRRPNTSFCFLDIRSPGLGDTAMYLCATSRSPGEGEQFFGPGTRLTVL.